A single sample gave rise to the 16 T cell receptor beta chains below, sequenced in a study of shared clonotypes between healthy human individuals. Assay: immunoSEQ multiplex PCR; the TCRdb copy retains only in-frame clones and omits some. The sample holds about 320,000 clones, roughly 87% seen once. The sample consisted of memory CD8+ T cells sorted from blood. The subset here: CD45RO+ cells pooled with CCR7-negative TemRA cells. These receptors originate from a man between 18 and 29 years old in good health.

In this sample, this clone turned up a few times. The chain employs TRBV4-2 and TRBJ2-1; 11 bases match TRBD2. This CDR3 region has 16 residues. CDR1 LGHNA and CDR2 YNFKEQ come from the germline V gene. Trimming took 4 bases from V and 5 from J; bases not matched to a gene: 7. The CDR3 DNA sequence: TGTGCCAGCAGCCCCCCACTAGCGGGGGCCCACAATGAGCAGTTCTTC. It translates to CASSPPLAGAHNEQFF.

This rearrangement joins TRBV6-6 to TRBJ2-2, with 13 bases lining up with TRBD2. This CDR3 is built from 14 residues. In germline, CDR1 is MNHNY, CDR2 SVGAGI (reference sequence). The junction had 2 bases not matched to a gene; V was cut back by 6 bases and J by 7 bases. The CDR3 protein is CASSGTSGIGELFF. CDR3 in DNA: TGTGCCAGCAGCGGGACTAGCGGGATCGGGGAGCTGTTTTTT.

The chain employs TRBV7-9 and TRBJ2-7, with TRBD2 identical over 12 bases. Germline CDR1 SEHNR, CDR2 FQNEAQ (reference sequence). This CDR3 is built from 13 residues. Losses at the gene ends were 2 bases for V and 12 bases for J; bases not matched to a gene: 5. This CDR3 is CASSLSTSGGPYF. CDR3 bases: TGTGCCAGCAGCTTATCGACTAGCGGGGGCCCGTACTTC.

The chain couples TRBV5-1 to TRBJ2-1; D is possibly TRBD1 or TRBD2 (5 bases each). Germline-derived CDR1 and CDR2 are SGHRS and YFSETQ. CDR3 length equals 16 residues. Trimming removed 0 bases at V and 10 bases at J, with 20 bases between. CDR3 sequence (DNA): TGCGCCAGCAGCTTGGATGGGACGTGGCTAGGTCACGAGCAGTTCTTC. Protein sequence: CASSLDGTWLGHEQFF. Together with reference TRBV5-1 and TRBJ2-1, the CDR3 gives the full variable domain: KAGVTQTPRYLIKTRGQQVTLSCSPISGHRSVSWYQQTPGQGLQFLFEYFSETQRNKGNFPGRFSGRQFSNSRSEMNVSTLELGDSALYLCASSLDGTWLGHEQFFGPGTRLTVL.

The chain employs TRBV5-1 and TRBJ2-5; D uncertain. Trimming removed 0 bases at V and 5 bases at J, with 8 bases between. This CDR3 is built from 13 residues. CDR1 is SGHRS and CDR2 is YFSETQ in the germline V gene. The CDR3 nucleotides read TGCGCCAGCAGCTTGGACGAGGACGAGACCCAGTACTTC. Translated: CASSLDEDETQYF.

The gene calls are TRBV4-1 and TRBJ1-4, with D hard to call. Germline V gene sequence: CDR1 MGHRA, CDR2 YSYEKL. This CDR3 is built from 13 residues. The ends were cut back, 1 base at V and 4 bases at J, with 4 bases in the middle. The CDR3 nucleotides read TGCGCCAGCAGCCAAGTCCATAATGAAAAACTGTTTTTT. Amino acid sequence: CASSQVHNEKLFF.

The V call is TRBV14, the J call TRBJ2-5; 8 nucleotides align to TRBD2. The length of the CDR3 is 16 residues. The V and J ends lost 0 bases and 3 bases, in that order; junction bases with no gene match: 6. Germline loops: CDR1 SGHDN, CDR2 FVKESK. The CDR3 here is CASSQDSVSGEETQYF. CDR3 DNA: TGTGCCAGCAGCCAAGATTCCGTTAGCGGGGAAGAGACCCAGTACTTC.

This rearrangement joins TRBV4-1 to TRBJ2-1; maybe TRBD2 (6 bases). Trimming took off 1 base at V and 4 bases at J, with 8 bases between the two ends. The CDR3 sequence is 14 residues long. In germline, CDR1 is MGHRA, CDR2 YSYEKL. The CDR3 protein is CASSQGGEYNEQFF. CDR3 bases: TGCGCCAGCAGCCAAGGGGGGGAATACAATGAGCAGTTCTTC.

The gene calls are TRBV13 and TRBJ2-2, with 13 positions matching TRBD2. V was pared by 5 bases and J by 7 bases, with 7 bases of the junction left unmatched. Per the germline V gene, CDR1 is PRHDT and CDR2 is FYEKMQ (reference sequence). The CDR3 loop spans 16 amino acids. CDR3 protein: CASSPGTSGMVGELFF. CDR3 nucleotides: TGTGCCAGCAGCCCAGGGACTAGCGGGATGGTCGGGGAGCTGTTTTTT.

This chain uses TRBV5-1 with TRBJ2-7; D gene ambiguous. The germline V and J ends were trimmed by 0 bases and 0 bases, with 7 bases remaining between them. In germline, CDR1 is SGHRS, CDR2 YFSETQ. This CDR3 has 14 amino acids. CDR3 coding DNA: TGCGCCAGCAGCTTGGGGACGAACTCCTACGAGCAGTACTTC. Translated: CASSLGTNSYEQYF. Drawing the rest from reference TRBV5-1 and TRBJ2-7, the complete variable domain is KAGVTQTPRYLIKTRGQQVTLSCSPISGHRSVSWYQQTPGQGLQFLFEYFSETQRNKGNFPGRFSGRQFSNSRSEMNVSTLELGDSALYLCASSLGTNSYEQYFGPGTRLTVT.

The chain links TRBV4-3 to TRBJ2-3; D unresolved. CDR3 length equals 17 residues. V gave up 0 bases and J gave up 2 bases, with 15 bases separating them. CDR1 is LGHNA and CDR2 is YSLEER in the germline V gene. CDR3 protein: CASSQDLPGTLTDTQYF. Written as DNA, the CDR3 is TGCGCCAGCAGCCAAGATCTACCCGGAACCCTCACAGATACGCAGTATTTT.

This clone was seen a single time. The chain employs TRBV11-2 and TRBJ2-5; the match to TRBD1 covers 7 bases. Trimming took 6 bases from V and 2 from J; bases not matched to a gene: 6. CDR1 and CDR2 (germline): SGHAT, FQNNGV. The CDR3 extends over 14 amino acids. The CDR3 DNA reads TGTGCCAGCAGATCCGGGACAGAACAAGAGACCCAGTACTTC. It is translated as CASRSGTEQETQYF.

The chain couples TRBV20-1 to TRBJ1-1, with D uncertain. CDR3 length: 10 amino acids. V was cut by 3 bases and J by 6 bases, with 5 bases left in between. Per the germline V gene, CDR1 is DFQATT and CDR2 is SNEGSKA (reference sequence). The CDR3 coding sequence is TGCAGTGCTAGGGAACCTGAAGCTTTCTTT. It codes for CSAREPEAFF.

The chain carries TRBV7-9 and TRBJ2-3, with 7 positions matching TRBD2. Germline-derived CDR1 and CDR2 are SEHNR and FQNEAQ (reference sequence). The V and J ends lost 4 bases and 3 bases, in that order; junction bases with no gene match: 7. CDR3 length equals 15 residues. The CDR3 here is CASSSLRTSTDTQYF. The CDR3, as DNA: TGTGCCAGCAGCTCCCTAAGGACTAGTACAGATACGCAGTATTTT. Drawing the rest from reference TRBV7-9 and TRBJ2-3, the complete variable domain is DTGVSQNPRHKITKRGQNVTFRCDPISEHNRLYWYRQTLGQGPEFLTYFQNEAQLEKSRLLSDRFSAERPKGSFSTLEIQRTEQGDSAMYLCASSSLRTSTDTQYFGPGTRLTVL.

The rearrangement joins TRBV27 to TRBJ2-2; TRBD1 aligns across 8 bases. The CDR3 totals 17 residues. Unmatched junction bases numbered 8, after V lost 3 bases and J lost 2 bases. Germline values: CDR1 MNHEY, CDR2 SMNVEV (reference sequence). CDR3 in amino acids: CASSFDAGTGNTGELFF. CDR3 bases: TGTGCCAGCAGTTTTGATGCCGGGACAGGAAACACCGGGGAGCTGTTTTTT.

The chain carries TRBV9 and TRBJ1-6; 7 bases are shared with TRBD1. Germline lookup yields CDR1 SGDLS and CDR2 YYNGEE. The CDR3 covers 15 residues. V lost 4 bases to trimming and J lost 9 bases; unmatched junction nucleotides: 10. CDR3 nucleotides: TGTGCCAGCAGCCCTCGGGACAGAGGGGTTTCACCCCTCCACTTT. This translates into CASSPRDRGVSPLHF.